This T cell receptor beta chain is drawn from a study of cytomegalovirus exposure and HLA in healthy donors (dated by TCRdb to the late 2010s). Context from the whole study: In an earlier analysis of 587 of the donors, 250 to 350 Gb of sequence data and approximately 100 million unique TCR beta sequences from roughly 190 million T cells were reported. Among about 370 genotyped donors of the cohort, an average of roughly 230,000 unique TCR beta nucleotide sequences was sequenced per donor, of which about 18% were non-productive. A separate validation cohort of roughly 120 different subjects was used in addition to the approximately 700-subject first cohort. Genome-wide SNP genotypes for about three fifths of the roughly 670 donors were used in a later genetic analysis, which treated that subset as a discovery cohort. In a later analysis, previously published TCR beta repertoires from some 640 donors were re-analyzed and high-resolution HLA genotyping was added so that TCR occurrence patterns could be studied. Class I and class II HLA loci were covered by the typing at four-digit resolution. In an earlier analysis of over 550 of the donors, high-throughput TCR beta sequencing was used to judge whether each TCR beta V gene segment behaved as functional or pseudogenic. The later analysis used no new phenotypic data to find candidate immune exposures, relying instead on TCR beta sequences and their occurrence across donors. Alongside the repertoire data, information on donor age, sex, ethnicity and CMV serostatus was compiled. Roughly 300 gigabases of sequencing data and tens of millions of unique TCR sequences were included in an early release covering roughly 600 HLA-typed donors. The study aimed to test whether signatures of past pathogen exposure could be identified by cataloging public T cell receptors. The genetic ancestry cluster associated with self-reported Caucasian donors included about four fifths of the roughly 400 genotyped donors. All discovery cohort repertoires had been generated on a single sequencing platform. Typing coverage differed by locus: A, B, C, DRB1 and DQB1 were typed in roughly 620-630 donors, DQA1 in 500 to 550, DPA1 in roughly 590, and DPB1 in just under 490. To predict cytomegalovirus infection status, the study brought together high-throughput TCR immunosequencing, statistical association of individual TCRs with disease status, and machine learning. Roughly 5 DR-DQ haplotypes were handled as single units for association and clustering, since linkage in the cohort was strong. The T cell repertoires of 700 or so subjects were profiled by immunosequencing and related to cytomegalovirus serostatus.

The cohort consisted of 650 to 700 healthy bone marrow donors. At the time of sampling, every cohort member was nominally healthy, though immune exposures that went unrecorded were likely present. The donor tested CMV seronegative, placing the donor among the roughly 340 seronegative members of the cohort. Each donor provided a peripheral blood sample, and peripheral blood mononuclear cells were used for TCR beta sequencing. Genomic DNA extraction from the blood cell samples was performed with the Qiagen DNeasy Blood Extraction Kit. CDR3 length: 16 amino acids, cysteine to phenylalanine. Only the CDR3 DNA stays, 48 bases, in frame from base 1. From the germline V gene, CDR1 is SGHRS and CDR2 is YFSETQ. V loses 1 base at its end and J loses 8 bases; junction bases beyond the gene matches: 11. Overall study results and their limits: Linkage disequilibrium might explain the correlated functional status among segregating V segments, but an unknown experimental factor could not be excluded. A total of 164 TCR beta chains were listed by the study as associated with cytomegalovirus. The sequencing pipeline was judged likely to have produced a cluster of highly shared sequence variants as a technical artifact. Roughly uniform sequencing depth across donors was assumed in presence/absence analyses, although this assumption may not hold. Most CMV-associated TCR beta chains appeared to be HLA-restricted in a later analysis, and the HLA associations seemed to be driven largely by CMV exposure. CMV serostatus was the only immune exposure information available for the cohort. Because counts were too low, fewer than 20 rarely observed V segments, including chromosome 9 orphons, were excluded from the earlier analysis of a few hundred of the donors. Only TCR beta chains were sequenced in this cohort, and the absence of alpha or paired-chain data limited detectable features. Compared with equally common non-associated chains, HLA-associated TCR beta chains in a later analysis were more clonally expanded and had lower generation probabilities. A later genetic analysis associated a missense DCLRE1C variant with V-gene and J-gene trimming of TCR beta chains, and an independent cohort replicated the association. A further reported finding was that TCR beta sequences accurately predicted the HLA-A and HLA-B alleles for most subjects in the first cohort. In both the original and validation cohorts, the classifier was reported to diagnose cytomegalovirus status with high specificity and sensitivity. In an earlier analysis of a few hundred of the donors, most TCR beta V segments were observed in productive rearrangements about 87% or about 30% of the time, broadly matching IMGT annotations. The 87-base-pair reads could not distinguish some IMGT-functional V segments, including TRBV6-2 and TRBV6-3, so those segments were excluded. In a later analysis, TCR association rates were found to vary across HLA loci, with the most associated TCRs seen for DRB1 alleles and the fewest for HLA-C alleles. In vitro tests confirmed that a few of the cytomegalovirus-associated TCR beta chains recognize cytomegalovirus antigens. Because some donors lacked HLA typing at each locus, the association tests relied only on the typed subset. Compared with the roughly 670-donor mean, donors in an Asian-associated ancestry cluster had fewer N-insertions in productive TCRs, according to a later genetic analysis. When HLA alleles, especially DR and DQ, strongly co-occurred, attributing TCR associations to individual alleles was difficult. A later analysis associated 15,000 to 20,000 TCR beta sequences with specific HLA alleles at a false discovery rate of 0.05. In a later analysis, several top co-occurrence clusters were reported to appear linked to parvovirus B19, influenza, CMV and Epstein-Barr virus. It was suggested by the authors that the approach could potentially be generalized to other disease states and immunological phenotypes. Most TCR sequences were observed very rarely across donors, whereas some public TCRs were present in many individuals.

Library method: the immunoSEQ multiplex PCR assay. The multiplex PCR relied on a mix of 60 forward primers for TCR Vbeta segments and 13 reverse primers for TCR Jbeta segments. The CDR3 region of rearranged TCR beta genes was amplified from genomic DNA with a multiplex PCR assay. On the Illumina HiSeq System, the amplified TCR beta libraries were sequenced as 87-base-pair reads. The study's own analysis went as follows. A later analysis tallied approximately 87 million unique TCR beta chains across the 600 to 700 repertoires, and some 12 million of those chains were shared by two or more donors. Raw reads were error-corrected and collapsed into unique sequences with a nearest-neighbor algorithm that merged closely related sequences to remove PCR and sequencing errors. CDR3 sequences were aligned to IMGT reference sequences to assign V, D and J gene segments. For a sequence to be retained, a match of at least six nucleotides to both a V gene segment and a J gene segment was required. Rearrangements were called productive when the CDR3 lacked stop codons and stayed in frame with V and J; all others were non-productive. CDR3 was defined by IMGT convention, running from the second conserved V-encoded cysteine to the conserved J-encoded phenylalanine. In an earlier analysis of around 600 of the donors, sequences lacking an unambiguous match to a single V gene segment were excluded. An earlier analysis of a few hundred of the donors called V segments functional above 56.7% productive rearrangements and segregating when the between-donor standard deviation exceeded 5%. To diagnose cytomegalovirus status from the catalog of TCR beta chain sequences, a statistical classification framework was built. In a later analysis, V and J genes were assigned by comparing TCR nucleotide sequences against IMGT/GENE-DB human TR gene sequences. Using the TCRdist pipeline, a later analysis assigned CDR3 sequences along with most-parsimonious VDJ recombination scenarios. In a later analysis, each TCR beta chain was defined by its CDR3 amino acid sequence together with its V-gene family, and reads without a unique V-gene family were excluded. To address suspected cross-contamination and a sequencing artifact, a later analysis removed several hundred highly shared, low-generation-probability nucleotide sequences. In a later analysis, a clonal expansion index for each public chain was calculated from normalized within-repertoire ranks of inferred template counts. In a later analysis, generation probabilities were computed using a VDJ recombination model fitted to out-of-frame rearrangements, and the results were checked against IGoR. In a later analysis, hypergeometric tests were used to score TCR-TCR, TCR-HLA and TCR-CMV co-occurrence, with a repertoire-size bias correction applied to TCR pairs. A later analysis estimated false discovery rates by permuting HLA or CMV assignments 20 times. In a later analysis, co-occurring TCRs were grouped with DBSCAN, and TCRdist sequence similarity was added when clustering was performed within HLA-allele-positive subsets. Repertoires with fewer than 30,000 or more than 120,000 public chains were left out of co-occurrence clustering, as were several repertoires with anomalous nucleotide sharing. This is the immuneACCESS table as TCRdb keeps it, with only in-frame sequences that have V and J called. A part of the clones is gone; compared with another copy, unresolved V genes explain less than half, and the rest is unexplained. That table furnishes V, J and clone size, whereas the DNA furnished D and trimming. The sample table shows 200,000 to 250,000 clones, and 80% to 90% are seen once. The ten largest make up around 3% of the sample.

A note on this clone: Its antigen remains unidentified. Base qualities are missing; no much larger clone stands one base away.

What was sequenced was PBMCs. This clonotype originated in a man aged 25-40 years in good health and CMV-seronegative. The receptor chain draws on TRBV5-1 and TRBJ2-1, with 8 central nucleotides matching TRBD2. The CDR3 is CASSLSRGGLFDEQFF. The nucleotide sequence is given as TGCGCCAGCAGCTTGAGTCGGGGGGGCTTATTCGATGAGCAGTTCTTC.